This TCR beta chain was recorded in a study of T cell responses to AZD1222 COVID-19 vaccine. Across the whole study: Second-dose intervals of approximately 4 or approximately 12 weeks were pooled.

Notes on this clone: Its antigen is not identified.

Findings and caveats of the study: Spike-specific TCR breadth and depth went up after people got two AZD1222 doses. There were repertoire samples only from the period after the peak T cell response.

The table came from immunoSEQ multiplex PCR; TCRdb's copy has only in-frame clones and leaves some out. The sample lists about 140,000 clones, around nine tenths occurring once. The material sequenced was peripheral blood, taken on day 0 of AZD1222 vaccination. The clonotype was recovered from an adult in good health.

The CDR3 reads CASGRDRVGQPQHF. As DNA, the CDR3 is TGTGCCAGCGGCCGGGACAGGGTAGGGCAGCCCCAGCATTTT. The V call is TRBV2, the J call TRBJ1-5, with TRBD1 matching 9 bases. Germline loops: CDR1 SNHLY, CDR2 FYNNEI. The CDR3 runs to 14 residues. Unmatched junction bases numbered 9, after V lost 8 bases and J lost 7 bases.